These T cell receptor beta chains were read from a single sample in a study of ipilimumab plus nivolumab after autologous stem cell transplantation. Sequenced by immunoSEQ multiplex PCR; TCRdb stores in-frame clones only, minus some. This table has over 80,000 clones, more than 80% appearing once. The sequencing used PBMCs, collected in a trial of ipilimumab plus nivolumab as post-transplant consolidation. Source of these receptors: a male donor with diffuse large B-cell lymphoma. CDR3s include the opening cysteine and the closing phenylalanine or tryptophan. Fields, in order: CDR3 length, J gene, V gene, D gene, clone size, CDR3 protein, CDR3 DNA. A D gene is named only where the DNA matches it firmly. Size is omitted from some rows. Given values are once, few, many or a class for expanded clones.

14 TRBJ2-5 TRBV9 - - CASSGGSIQETQYF TGTGCCAGCAGCGGCGGCTCCATCCAAGAGACCCAGTACTTC
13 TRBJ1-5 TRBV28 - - CASSLRAVQPQHF TGTGCCAGCAGTTTGCGGGCTGTTCAGCCCCAGCATTTT
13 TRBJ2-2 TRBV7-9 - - CASSSGWTGELFF TGTGCCAGCAGCTCCGGTTGGACCGGGGAGCTGTTTTTT
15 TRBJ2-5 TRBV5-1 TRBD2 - CASSFGAGGRETQYF TGCGCCAGCAGCTTTGGGGCGGGGGGGCGAGAGACCCAGTACTTC
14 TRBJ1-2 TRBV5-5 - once CASSFSAAVYGYTF TGTGCCAGCAGCTTTTCGGCCGCCGTCTATGGCTACACCTTC
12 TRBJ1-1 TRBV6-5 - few CASTNTVTEAFF TGTGCCAGCACTAACACGGTCACTGAAGCTTTCTTT
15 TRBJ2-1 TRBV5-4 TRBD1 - CASSPSGTGYNEQFF TGTGCCAGCAGCCCCTCCGGGACAGGGTACAATGAGCAGTTCTTC
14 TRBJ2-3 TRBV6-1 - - CASRLTASTDTQYF TGTGCCAGCAGATTGACAGCTAGCACAGATACGCAGTATTTT
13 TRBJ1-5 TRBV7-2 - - CASSLGTSQPQHF TGTGCCAGCAGCTTGGGGACCTCTCAGCCCCAGCATTTT
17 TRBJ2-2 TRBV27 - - CASSPLSVGLNTGELFF TGTGCCAGCAGTCCTCTGTCGGTTGGTTTGAACACCGGGGAGCTGTTTTTT
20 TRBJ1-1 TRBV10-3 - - CAISESAIGVGIAYSSEAFF TGTGCCATCAGTGAGTCTGCAATCGGGGTCGGCATCGCTTATTCGTCTGAAGCTTTCTTT
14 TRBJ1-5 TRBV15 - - CATSRSGSGQPQHF TGTGCCACCAGCAGATCAGGATCCGGTCAGCCCCAGCATTTT
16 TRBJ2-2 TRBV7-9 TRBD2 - CASSLGTGGDTGELFF TGTGCCAGCAGCTTGGGAACCGGGGGGGACACCGGGGAGCTGTTTTTT
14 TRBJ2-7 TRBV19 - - CASSFTGYPYEQYF TGTGCCAGTAGTTTTACAGGGTATCCCTACGAGCAGTACTTC
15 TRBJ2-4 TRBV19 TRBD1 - CASSLHADRADIQYF TGTGCCAGTAGTCTCCATGCCGACAGGGCCGACATTCAGTACTTC
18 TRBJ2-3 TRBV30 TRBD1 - CAWSYSGGGQGSTDTQYF TGTGCCTGGAGTTACTCCGGCGGAGGACAGGGCAGCACAGATACGCAGTATTTT
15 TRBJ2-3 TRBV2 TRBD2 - CASSGLALMTDTQYF TGTGCCAGCAGTGGACTAGCCCTCATGACAGATACGCAGTATTTT